This passage covers 15 T cell receptor beta chains from one sample sequenced in a study of early T cells in non-severe SARS-CoV-2 infection. MiXCR was run by TCRdb on the 5' RACE reads, yielding one entry per CDR3 protein. The sample lists about 54,000 distinct CDR3 sequences, around 7.7% occurring once. The source material was whole blood, sampled at baseline. Receptors originate from an adult who was a healthcare worker with PCR-confirmed SARS-CoV-2 infection or an uninfected control (not recorded which).

This clonotype showed up just a few times. This chain joins TRBV20-1 and TRBJ2-5; tentative D call: TRBD1 (5 bases). V was shortened by 0 bases and J by 5 bases, with 13 bases between the two germline ends. CDR1 and CDR2 (germline): DFQATT, SNEGSKA (reference sequence). The CDR3 consists of 14 residues. The CDR3 is CSAREWQGSETQYF. The CDR3 coding sequence is TGCAGTGCTAGAGAATGGCAGGGTAGCGAGACCCAGTACTTC.

This clonotype was observed a few times. This sequence joins TRBV7-2 and TRBJ2-3; 8 bases map to TRBD2. The CDR3 consists of 16 residues. The germline V gene has CDR1 SGHTA and CDR2 FQGNSA. The junction had 7 bases not matched to a gene; V was cut back by 1 base and J by 4 bases. DNA for the CDR3: TGTGCCAGCAGCTTAGGACGGGAGGGCCGTTCAGATACGCAGTATTTT. Protein: CASSLGREGRSDTQYF.

This clonotype was found a few times. J is TRBJ2-7 and V is TRBV29-1; D is possibly TRBD1 or TRBD2 (5 bases each). V was shortened by 7 bases and J by 3 bases, with 13 bases between the two germline ends. Germline loops: CDR1 SQVTM, CDR2 ANQGSEA. The CDR3 spans 12 residues. CDR3 coding DNA: TGCAGCGGAGGGACGAGCGGCTACGAGCAGTACTTC. It specifies CSGGTSGYEQYF.

This chain uses TRBV4-1 with TRBJ2-2; the D gene is possibly TRBD1 (6 bases). With 1 base removed from V and 6 bases from J, the gap between germline ends came to 18 bases. Germline assignment: CDR1 MGHRA and CDR2 YSYEKL. The CDR3 is 17 amino acids. The CDR3 DNA follows: TGCGCCAGCAGCCAAGTCGGGTTACAGGGCTCACCCGGGGAGCTGTTTTTT. Translation: CASSQVGLQGSPGELFF.

The rearrangement uses TRBV6-5 and TRBJ2-1; no clear D gene. The CDR3 runs 15 residues. CDR1 is MNHEY, CDR2 SVGAGI, per germline. The ends were cut back, 2 bases at V and 3 bases at J, with 11 bases in the middle. CDR3 DNA: TGTGCCAGCAGTTACCTAAAGGGCAGCTACAATGAGCAGTTCTTC. Amino acids: CASSYLKGSYNEQFF.

The chain is built from TRBV6-6 and TRBJ2-3; D is ambiguous. The ends were cut back, 8 bases at V and 1 base at J, with 10 bases in the middle. The CDR3 is made up of 13 amino acids. Germline-derived CDR1 and CDR2 are MNHNY and SVGAGI (reference sequence). The CDR3 DNA reads as TGTGCCAGCTGTGGCCTACGCACAGATACGCAGTATTTT. It specifies CASCGLRTDTQYF.

This clonotype has a handful of counts. This rearrangement joins TRBV2 to TRBJ2-5; 7 bases line up with TRBD1. CDR3 size: 13 residues. Germline V gene lookup returns CDR1 SNHLY and CDR2 FYNNEI. J gave up 5 bases and V 5 bases, and 5 bases lay outside the gene matches. DNA of the CDR3: TGTGCCAGCAGTTGGAACAGGGGCGAGACCCAGTACTTC. Protein sequence: CASSWNRGETQYF.

This clonotype was counted a few times. Here the CDR3 reads CASSYGETGGYEQYF. CDR3 coding DNA: TGTGCCAGCAGTTACGGAGAGACAGGGGGTTACGAGCAGTACTTC. The chain joins TRBV6-2 or TRBV6-3 to TRBJ2-7; TRBD1 agrees at 9 bases. With V trimmed by 2 bases and J by 4 bases, 6 bases remained unmatched. Germline CDR1 and CDR2: MNHEY and SVGEGT. The CDR3 sequence is 15 residues long.

The gene calls are TRBV5-4 and TRBJ2-1; the match to TRBD2 covers 11 bases. The CDR3 contains 15 residues. V was pared by 4 bases and J by 10 bases, with 10 bases of the junction left unmatched. In germline, CDR1 is SGHNT, CDR2 YYREEE (reference sequence). The CDR3 here is CASSLTSGSVNEQFF. Here the CDR3 DNA reads TGTGCCAGCAGCCTCACTAGCGGGAGTGTAAACGAGCAGTTCTTC.

This clonotype appeared many times. The V and J genes are TRBV3-1 and TRBJ2-1, with a tentative D call TRBD2 (6 bases). The ends were cut back, 2 bases at V and 5 bases at J, with 16 bases in the middle. The CDR3 spans 16 residues. The germline V gene has CDR1 LGHDT and CDR2 YNNKEL (reference sequence). CDR3 loop: CASSQMGGLANNEQFF. In nucleotides, the CDR3 is TGTGCCAGCAGCCAAATGGGGGGACTGGCCAACAATGAGCAGTTCTTC.

At least ten counts were recorded for this clonotype. The chain has TRBV20-1 and TRBJ2-1; no clear D gene. Germline V gene lookup returns CDR1 DFQATT and CDR2 SNEGSKA (reference sequence). This CDR3 spans 13 amino acids. The ends were cut back, 6 bases at V and 4 bases at J, with 13 bases in the middle. The CDR3 reads CSAPPGRYNEQFF. Written as DNA, the CDR3 is TGCAGTGCCCCACCCGGCAGATACAATGAGCAGTTCTTC.

This clonotype was recorded a few times. The CDR3 DNA follows: TGTGCCAGCAGTTTAGAGGGGGTTAGCAATCAGCCCCAGCATTTT. Its translation is CASSLEGVSNQPQHF. V gene TRBV28 combines with J gene TRBJ1-5, with a possible D match to TRBD1 (6 bases). This CDR3 comprises 15 residues. Looked up from germline, CDR1 is MDHEN and CDR2 is SYDVKM. Trimming removed 2 bases at V and 0 bases at J, with 8 bases between.

The chain links TRBV3-1 to TRBJ2-7; 11 bases align to TRBD2. The CDR3 is 15 amino acids. CDR1 is LGHDT and CDR2 is YNNKEL in the germline V gene (reference sequence). V was pared by 4 bases and J by 3 bases, with 5 bases of the junction left unmatched. DNA of the CDR3: TGTGCCAGCAGCCCCTCCGGACTAGCGGGCTACGAGCAGTACTTC. It codes for CASSPSGLAGYEQYF.

This clonotype has only a few counts. The chain carries TRBV12-3 or TRBV12-4 and TRBJ1-4, with a weak D call TRBD1 (5 bases). This CDR3 spans 12 amino acids. Trimming left V 3 bases short and J 8 bases short, with 7 bases between. CDR3 protein: CASSFGAEKLFF. DNA of the CDR3: TGTGCCAGCAGTTTCGGGGCCGAAAAACTGTTTTTT.

This clonotype was picked up many times. V is TRBV4-3 and J is TRBJ1-4; no definite D call. CDR3 length: 13 residues. Per the germline V gene, CDR1 is LGHNA and CDR2 is YSLEER. Trimming stripped 0 bases from V and 7 bases from J, with 6 bases between. The CDR3 sequence: CASSQDRSEKLFF. In nucleotides, the CDR3 is TGCGCCAGCAGCCAAGATAGGTCTGAAAAACTGTTTTTT.